This passage covers 23 T cell receptor beta chains from one sample sequenced in a study of patients and donors after allogeneic stem cell transplantation. TCRdb ran MiXCR on the RT-PCR reads and lists one entry per CDR3 protein. This table has around 200,000 distinct CDR3 sequences, 38% appearing once. The sample was blood, either unsorted or a sorted T cell fraction (not recorded which). Every receptor here comes from a human donor who was either an allogeneic HSCT recipient or a stem cell or donor lymphocyte infusion donor (not recorded which). It is not recorded whose cells these are; they may come from a transplant donor.

J is TRBJ1-5 and V is TRBV10-3; TRBD1 agrees at 7 bases. Germline lookup yields CDR1 ENHRY and CDR2 SYGVKD. V gave up 0 bases and J gave up 2 bases; unmatched junction bases: 4. The CDR3 loop spans 16 amino acids. The CDR3 DNA follows: TGTGCCATCAGTGAGTCTCGACAGGGTGGCAATCAGCCCCAGCATTTT. Amino acids: CAISESRQGGNQPQHF.

This clonotype appeared a few times. The CDR3 spells CASSEITGGSYSNQPQHF. CDR3 DNA: TGCGCCAGCAGCGAAATCACAGGGGGGTCGTATAGCAATCAGCCCCAGCATTTT. The chain employs TRBV10-2 and TRBJ1-5; 8 positions match TRBD1. The CDR3 runs to 18 residues. After removal of 6 bases from V and 0 bases from J, the junction contained 13 bases not matched to a gene. From germline, CDR1 is WSHSY and CDR2 SAAADI.

V and J are TRBV28 and TRBJ2-2; D remains ambiguous. Germline CDR1 is MDHEN and CDR2 is SYDVKM. Between the trimmed V and J ends, which lost 8 bases and 6 bases, there was a span of 7 bases. This CDR3 is built from 11 residues. The CDR3 region is CASSRAGELFF. In nucleotides, the CDR3 is TGTGCCAGCTCTAGAGCCGGGGAGCTGTTTTTT.

The chain uses TRBV13 and TRBJ2-1, with TRBD1 matching 7 bases. This CDR3 contains 14 residues. The ends lost 3 bases at V and 6 bases at J; junction bases unmatched: 5. CDR1 is PRHDT, CDR2 FYEKMQ, per germline (reference sequence). CDR3 DNA: TGTGCCAGCAGCTTCCGACAGGGCTTCAATGAGCAGTTCTTC. It codes for CASSFRQGFNEQFF.

The chain uses TRBV6-2 or TRBV6-3 and TRBJ2-4; no firm D call. This CDR3 region has 13 residues. V shed 11 bases and J shed 5 bases, with 16 bases lying between them. Germline loops: CDR1 MNHEY, CDR2 SVGEGT. In DNA, the CDR3 is TGTGCCGCCGCCCAGTTTGTCCAAAACATTCAGTACTTC. Residues: CAAAQFVQNIQYF.

This chain connects TRBV10-3 to TRBJ2-3; D possibly corresponds to TRBD1 (5 bases). Trimming removed 4 bases at V and 5 bases at J, with 19 bases between. The germline CDR1 and CDR2 sequences are ENHRY and SYGVKD. CDR3 length: 16 residues. The CDR3 loop is CAISVAKGPGLDTQYF. The CDR3 region has the DNA TGTGCCATCAGTGTGGCGAAAGGACCAGGGTTAGATACGCAGTATTTT.

J is TRBJ2-1 and V is TRBV10-3; 10 positions agree with TRBD1. The CDR3 consists of 14 residues. V dropped 7 bases and J dropped 5; count of bases not matched to a gene: 5. Germline V lookup: CDR1 ENHRY, CDR2 SYGVKD. This chain's CDR3 is CAIKGQGRDNEQFF. CDR3 nucleotide sequence: TGTGCCATCAAGGGACAGGGGAGGGACAATGAGCAGTTCTTC.

The table lists this clonotype with a count of one. The chain recombines TRBV7-6 with TRBJ2-2; 8 positions agree with TRBD1. This CDR3 contains 17 residues. The germline V gene has CDR1 SGHVS and CDR2 FNYEAQ. V gave up 5 bases and J gave up 4 bases; unmatched junction bases: 12. Here the CDR3 reads CASSLGNRGLSTGELFF. The CDR3 DNA follows: TGTGCCAGCAGCCTAGGGAACAGGGGGTTAAGCACCGGGGAGCTGTTTTTT.

The CDR3, as DNA: TGTGCCAGCAGTTTGATGCGGGGGGCGACCGAACGAAACACCATATATTTT. Its translation: CASSLMRGATERNTIYF. The V gene is TRBV12-3 or TRBV12-4, the J gene TRBJ1-3, with TRBD1 as a possible D gene (6 bases). The CDR3 covers 17 residues. Trimming removed 3 bases from V and 5 bases from J, with 20 bases in between.

As for this clonotype: The DNA is left out, because the CDR3 cannot be placed on it with certainty; the CDR3 is given as TCRdb lists it. This sequence joins TRBV27 and TRBJ2-7; TRBD1 is the table's D call and was not checked against the DNA. 12 amino acids form the CDR3, both terminal residues included. CDR1 MNHEY and CDR2 SMNVEV come from the germline V gene (reference sequence). The CDR3 here is CASSFGTGIWYF.

The gene calls are TRBV18 and TRBJ1-4; D possibly corresponds to TRBD1 (5 bases). Germline V gene lookup returns CDR1 KGHSH and CDR2 LQKENI. The CDR3 runs 16 residues. Trimming cost V 6 bases and J 4 bases, with 18 bases left between them. The CDR3 DNA reads TGTGCCAGCTCCCCATTGACAGCTCCATTTAATGAAAAACTGTTTTTT. Its translation is CASSPLTAPFNEKLFF. Filled out from reference TRBV18 and TRBJ1-4, the complete variable domain reads NAGVMQNPRHLVRRRGQEARLRCSPMKGHSHVYWYRQLPEEGLKFMVYLQKENIIDESGMPKERFSAEFPKEGPSILRIQQVVRGDSAAYFCASSPLTAPFNEKLFFGSGTQLSVL.

There are a few counts of this clonotype. The genes are TRBV6-5 and TRBJ1-1; D is unclear. Germline V CDR1 and CDR2: MNHEY, SVGAGI. The V and J ends lost 4 bases and 0 bases respectively, with 9 bases between them. This CDR3 contains 14 residues. The DNA for the CDR3 is TGTGCCAGCAGTTCGGCAGCTCTGAACACTGAAGCTTTCTTT. Encoded protein: CASSSAALNTEAFF.

In this sample, this clonotype turned up a few times. The chain uses TRBV27 and TRBJ1-2; TRBD1 matches 7 bases. The CDR3 spans 13 residues. Germline loops: CDR1 MNHEY, CDR2 SMNVEV (reference sequence). J gave up 4 bases and V 6 bases, and 5 bases lay outside the gene matches. The CDR3 DNA follows: TGTGCCAGCAGGAGACAGGGTTCCTATGGCTACACCTTC. Translation: CASRRQGSYGYTF.

This clonotype occurred many times. The chain couples TRBV5-1 to TRBJ1-4; 9 nucleotides agree with TRBD1. V was pared by 4 bases and J by 5 bases, with 6 bases of the junction left unmatched. This CDR3 is 15 amino acids long. Germline V gene data show CDR1 as SGHRS and CDR2 as YFSETQ. CDR3 sequence: CASSAAGTGNEKLFF. The CDR3 DNA is TGCGCCAGCAGCGCCGCCGGGACAGGGAATGAAAAACTGTTTTTT.

V is TRBV10-3 and J is TRBJ1-1; a weak D match, TRBD1 (5 bases). V shed 6 bases and J shed 0 bases, with 17 bases lying between them. Germline CDR1 reads ENHRY; CDR2 reads SYGVKD. The CDR3 loop spans 16 amino acids. CDR3 coding DNA: TGTGCCATCAGCCCCCTGGGGGGGAACATGAACACTGAAGCTTTCTTT. Translation: CAISPLGGNMNTEAFF.

The chain is built from TRBV7-2 and TRBJ2-2; D remains ambiguous. Between the trimmed V and J ends, which lost 5 bases and 6 bases, there was a span of 16 bases. From germline, CDR1 is SGHTA and CDR2 FQGNSA. The CDR3 has 15 residues. The CDR3 DNA is TGTGCCAGCAGCCCCCAGCCTGGGTATGCCGGGGAGCTGTTTTTT. Translated: CASSPQPGYAGELFF.

This chain links TRBV6-5 with TRBJ2-3; TRBD2 aligns across 14 bases. CDR1 and CDR2 from the germline V gene are MNHEY and SVGAGI. With 4 bases clipped from V and 1 base from J, the junction kept 4 bases outside the gene matches. The CDR3 totals 17 residues. The CDR3 coding sequence is TGTGCCAGCAGTTTGCAGGGACTAGCGGGGGGCACAGATACGCAGTATTTT. Amino acid sequence: CASSLQGLAGGTDTQYF.

The chain has TRBV7-8 and TRBJ1-1; tentatively, D is TRBD1 (6 bases). Germline CDR1 is SGHVS and CDR2 is FQNEAQ. V lost 7 bases to trimming and J lost 1 base, with 10 bases between them. The CDR3 extends over 13 amino acids. CDR3 nucleotide sequence: TGTGCCAGCACCAGGGGCGAGAACACTGAAGCTTTCTTT. Its translation: CASTRGENTEAFF.

The V and J genes are TRBV30 and TRBJ2-1, with D possibly being TRBD1 or TRBD2 (6 bases each). CDR3 size: 15 residues. Germline CDR1 is GTSNPN and CDR2 is SVGIG (reference sequence). Trimming shortened V by 0 bases and J by 2 bases, and 11 bases separated the two germline ends. Here the CDR3 reads CAWSVLRGAYNEQFF. CDR3 nucleotides: TGTGCCTGGAGTGTACTTAGGGGGGCCTACAATGAGCAGTTCTTC.

This chain links TRBV5-1 with TRBJ2-3, with a possible D match to TRBD1 (6 bases). Germline V gene data show CDR1 as SGHRS and CDR2 as YFSETQ. V was pared by 5 bases and J by 5 bases, with 15 bases between. The CDR3 contains 14 residues. The CDR3 coding sequence is TGCGCCAGCAGACATGAGACAGGCCGAGATACGCAGTATTTT. Translating it yields CASRHETGRDTQYF.

In this sample, this clonotype turned up a few times. The chain combines TRBV27 with TRBJ2-1; the D gene is possibly TRBD2 (7 bases). V was clipped by 5 bases and J by 7 bases, with 18 bases between them. The CDR3 runs to 15 residues. The germline V gene encodes CDR1 MNHEY and CDR2 SMNVEV (reference sequence). The CDR3 coding sequence is TGTGCCAGCAGTCTAGGGGGGGATCGGGTGAATGAGCAGTTCTTC. Translated, it gives CASSLGGDRVNEQFF.

This clonotype was seen only once. The genes are TRBV27 and TRBJ1-2; 8 bases fit TRBD1. V dropped 6 bases and J dropped 6; count of bases not matched to a gene: 9. The CDR3 runs to 14 residues. Germline CDR1 MNHEY, CDR2 SMNVEV (reference sequence). CDR3 nucleotide sequence: TGTGCCAGCAGCCCGTGGACAGGGAAGAATGGCTACACCTTC. Protein product: CASSPWTGKNGYTF.

This clonotype turned up a few times. The genes are TRBV12-3 or TRBV12-4 and TRBJ2-6; weak D call: TRBD1 (6 bases). V dropped 5 bases and J dropped 1 base, with 18 bases sitting between them. The CDR3 consists of 18 residues. The CDR3 DNA follows: TGTGCCAGCAGTGCCCAGGGGAGAGGGCGTTCTGGGGCCAACGTCCTGACTTTC. Amino acid sequence: CASSAQGRGRSGANVLTF.